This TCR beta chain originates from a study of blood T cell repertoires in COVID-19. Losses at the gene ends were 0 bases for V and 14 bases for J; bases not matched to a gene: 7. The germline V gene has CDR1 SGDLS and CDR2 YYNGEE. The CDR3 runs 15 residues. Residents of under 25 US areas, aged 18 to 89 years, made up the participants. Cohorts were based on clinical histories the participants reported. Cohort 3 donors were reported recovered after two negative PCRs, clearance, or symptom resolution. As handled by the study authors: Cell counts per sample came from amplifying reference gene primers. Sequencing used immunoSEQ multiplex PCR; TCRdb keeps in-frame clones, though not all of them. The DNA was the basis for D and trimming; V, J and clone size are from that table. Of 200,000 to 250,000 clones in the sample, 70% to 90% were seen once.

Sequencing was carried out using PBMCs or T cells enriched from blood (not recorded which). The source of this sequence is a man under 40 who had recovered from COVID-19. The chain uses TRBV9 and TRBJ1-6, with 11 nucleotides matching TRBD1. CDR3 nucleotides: TGTGCCAGCAGCGTAGAAGGGACAGGGGGTAGAACCCTCCACTTT. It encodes CASSVEGTGGRTLHF. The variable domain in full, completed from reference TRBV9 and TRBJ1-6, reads DSGVTQTPKHLITATGQRVTLRCSPRSGDLSVYWYQQSLDQGLQFLIQYYNGEERAKGNILERFSAQQFPDLHSELNLSSLELGDSALYFCASSVEGTGGRTLHFGNGTRLTVT.